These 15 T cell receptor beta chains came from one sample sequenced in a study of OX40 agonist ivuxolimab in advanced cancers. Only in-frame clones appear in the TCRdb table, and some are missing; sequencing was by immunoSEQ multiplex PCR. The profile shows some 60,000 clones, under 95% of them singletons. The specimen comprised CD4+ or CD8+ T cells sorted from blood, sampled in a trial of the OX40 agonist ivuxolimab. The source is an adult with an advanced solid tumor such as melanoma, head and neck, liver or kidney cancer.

CDR3 amino acids: CASSVAGGARETQYF. DNA of the CDR3: TGTGCCAGCAGCGTAGCGGGGGGGGCCCGGGAGACCCAGTACTTC. This chain uses TRBV9 with TRBJ2-5; 8 bases are shared with TRBD2. Germline V gene data show CDR1 as SGDLS and CDR2 as YYNGEE. This CDR3 region has 15 residues. V dropped 0 bases and J dropped 5; count of bases not matched to a gene: 6.

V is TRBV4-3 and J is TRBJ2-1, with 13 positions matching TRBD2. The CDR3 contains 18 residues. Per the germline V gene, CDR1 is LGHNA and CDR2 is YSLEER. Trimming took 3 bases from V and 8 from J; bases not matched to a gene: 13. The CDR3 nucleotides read TGCGCCAGCAGCCAGTCCCTCATCGGACTAGCGGGAGTGGATGAGCAGTTCTTC. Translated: CASSQSLIGLAGVDEQFF.

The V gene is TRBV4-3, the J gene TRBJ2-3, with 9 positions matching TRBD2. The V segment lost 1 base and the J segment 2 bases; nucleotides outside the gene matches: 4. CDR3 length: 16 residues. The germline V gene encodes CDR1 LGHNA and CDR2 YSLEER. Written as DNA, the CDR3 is TGCGCCAGCAGCCAAGGCGGGGGGGGGCCCACAGATACGCAGTATTTT. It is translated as CASSQGGGGPTDTQYF.

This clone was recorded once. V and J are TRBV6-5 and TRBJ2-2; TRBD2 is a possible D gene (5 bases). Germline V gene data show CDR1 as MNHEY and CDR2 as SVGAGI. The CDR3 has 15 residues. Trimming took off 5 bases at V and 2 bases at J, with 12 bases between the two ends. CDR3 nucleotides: TGTGCCAGCAGTCCCACCGGGAAAAACACCGGGGAGCTGTTTTTT. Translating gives CASSPTGKNTGELFF.

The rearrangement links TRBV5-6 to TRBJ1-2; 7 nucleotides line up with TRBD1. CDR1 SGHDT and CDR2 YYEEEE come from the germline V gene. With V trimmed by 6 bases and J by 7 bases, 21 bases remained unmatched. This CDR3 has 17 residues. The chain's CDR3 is CASTQERERDSSAGYTF. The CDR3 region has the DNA TGTGCCAGCACCCAAGAACGAGAGAGGGACAGTTCGGCTGGCTACACCTTC. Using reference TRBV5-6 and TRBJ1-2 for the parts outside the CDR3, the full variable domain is DAGVTQSPTHLIKTRGQQVTLRCSPKSGHDTVSWYQQALGQGPQFIFQYYEEEERQRGNFPDRFSGHQFPNYSSELNVNALLLGDSALYLCASTQERERDSSAGYTFGSGTRLTVV.

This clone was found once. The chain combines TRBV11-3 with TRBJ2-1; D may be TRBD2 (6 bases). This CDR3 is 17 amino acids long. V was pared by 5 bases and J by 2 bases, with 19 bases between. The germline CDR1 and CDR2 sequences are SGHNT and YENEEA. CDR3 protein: CASSLGLGTSPYNEQFF. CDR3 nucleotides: TGTGCCAGCAGCCTGGGGCTGGGGACTTCACCCTACAATGAGCAGTTCTTC.

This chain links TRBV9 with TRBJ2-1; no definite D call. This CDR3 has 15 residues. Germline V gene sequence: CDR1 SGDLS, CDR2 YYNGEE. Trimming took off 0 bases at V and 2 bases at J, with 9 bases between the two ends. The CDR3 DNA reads TGTGCCAGCAGCGTAGATCTGGGGACCTACAATGAGCAGTTCTTC. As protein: CASSVDLGTYNEQFF.

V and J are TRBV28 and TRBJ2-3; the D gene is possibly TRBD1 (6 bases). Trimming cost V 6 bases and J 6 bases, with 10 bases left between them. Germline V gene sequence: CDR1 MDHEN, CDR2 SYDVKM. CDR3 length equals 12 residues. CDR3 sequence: CASRTGLDTQYF. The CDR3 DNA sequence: TGTGCCAGCAGGACAGGATTGGATACGCAGTATTTT.

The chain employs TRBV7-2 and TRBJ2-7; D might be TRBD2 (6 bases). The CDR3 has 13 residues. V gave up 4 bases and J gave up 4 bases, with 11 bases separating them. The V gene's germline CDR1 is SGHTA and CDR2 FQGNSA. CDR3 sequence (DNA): TGTGCCAGCAGCTCGGGACTGGTTTACGAGCAGTACTTC. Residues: CASSSGLVYEQYF.

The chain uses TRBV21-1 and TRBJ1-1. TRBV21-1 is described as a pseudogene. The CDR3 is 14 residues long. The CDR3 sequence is CASSLWIIRTEAFF. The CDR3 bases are TGTGCCAGCAGTTTATGGATAATTCGCACTGAAGCTTTCTTT.

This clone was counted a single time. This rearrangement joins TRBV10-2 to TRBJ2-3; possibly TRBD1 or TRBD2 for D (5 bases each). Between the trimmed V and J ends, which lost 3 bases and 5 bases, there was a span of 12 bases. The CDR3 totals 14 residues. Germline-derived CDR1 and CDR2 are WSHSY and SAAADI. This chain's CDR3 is CASSEDGARDTQYF. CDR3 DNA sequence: TGCGCCAGCAGTGAAGACGGGGCGCGAGATACGCAGTATTTT.

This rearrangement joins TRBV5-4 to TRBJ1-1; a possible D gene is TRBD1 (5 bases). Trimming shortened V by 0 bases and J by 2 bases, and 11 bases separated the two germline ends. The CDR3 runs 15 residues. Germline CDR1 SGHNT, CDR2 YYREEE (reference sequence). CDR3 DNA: TGTGCCAGCAGCTTGGGGCCGGGGACTAACACTGAAGCTTTCTTT. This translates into CASSLGPGTNTEAFF.

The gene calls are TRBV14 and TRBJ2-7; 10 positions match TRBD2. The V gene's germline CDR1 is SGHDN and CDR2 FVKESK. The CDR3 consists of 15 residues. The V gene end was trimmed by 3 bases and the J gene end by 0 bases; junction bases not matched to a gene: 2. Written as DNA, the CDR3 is TGTGCCAGCAGCCAGGGACTAGCGCCCTCCTACGAGCAGTACTTC. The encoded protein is CASSQGLAPSYEQYF.

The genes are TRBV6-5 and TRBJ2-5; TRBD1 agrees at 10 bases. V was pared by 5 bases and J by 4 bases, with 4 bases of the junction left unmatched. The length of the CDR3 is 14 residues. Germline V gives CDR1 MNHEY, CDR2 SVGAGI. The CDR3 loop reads CASSDRGRGETQYF. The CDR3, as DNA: TGTGCCAGCAGTGACAGGGGGCGCGGAGAGACCCAGTACTTC.

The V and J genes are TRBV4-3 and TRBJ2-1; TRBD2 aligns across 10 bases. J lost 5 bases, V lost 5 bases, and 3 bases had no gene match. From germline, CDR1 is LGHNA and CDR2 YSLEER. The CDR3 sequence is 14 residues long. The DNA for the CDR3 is TGCGCCAGCAGCTCCGGACTAGCGGACAATGAGCAGTTCTTC. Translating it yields CASSSGLADNEQFF.